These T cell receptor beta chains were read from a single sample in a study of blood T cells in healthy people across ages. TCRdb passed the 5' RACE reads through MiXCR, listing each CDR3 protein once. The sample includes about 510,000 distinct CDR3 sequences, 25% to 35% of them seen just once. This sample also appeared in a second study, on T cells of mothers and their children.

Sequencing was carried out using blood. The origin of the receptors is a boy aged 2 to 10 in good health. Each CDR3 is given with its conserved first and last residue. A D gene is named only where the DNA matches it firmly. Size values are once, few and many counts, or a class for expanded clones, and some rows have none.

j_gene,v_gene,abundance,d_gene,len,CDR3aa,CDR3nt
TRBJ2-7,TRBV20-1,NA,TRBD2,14,CSAQTSGFSYEQYF,TGCAGTGCTCAGACTAGCGGGTTCTCCTACGAGCAGTACTTC
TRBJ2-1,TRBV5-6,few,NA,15,CASSLERLVVDEQFF,TGTGCCAGCAGCTTGGAGAGGTTGGTAGTTGATGAGCAGTTCTTC
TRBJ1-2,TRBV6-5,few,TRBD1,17,CASSYYSGTGDNYGYTF,TGTGCCAGCAGTTACTACTCCGGGACAGGGGACAACTATGGCTACACCTTC
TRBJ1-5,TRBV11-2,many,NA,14,CASSLGGAGQPQHF,TGTGCCAGCAGCTTAGGGGGGGCTGGGCAGCCCCAGCATTTT
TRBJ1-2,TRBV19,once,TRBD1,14,CASSVIGTGNGYTF,TGTGCCAGTAGTGTCATCGGGACAGGGAATGGCTACACCTTC
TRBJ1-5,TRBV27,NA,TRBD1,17,CASSKRDRGRRSQPQHF,TGTGCCAGCAGTAAACGGGACAGGGGGCGAAGGAGTCAGCCCCAGCATTTT
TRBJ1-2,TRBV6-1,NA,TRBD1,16,CASSEEGTEPNYGYTF,TGTGCCAGCAGTGAAGAGGGGACAGAACCTAACTATGGCTACACCTTC
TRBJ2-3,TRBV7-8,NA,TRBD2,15,CASTTLAGGTGTQYF,TGTGCCAGCACAACTTTAGCGGGGGGAACAGGTACGCAGTATTTT
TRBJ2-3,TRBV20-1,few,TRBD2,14,CSALLAGGQVTQYF,TGCAGTGCTCTCCTAGCGGGGGGGCAGGTTACGCAGTATTTT
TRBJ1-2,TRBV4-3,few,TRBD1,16,CASSQDLSGTVYSYTF,TGCGCCAGCAGCCAAGATCTCTCCGGGACAGTCTATAGCTACACCTTC
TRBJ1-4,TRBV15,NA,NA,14,CATAPGRSNEKLFF,TGTGCCACCGCGCCGGGACGGAGTAATGAAAAACTGTTTTTT
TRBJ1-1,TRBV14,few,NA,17,CASSPREARLLGTEAFF,TGTGCCAGCAGCCCCCGGGAGGCCAGGCTGCTTGGGACTGAAGCTTTCTTT
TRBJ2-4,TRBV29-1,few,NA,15,CSVEEPQDQRDIQYF,TGCAGCGTTGAAGAACCACAGGACCAGCGGGACATTCAGTACTTC
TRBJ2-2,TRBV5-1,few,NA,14,CASTPAGVTGELFF,TGCGCCAGCACCCCGGCCGGGGTCACCGGGGAGCTGTTTTTT
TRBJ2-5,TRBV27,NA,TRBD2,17,CASSSMELAGGEETQYF,TGTGCCAGCAGTTCTATGGAATTAGCGGGAGGGGAAGAGACCCAGTACTTC
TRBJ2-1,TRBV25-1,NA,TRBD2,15,CASRASGTSYNEQFF,TGTGCCAGCAGAGCCAGCGGGACCTCCTACAATGAGCAGTTCTTC
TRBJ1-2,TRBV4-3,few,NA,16,CASSQDQGGTNYGYTF,TGCGCCAGCAGCCAAGATCAAGGAGGGACTAACTATGGCTACACCTTC
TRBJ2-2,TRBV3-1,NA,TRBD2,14,CASSPTSEGGELFF,TGTGCCAGCAGCCCGACTAGCGAAGGCGGGGAGCTGTTTTTT
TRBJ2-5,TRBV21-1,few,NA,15,CASSDGGQAKETQYF,TGTGCCAGCAGCGATGGGGGGCAAGCCAAAGAGACCCAGTACTTC
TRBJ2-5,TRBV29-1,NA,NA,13,CSVELEYQETQYF,TGCAGCGTTGAACTGGAGTACCAAGAGACCCAGTACTTC
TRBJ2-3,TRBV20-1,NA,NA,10,CSARWDTQYF,TGCAGTGCTAGATGGGATACGCAGTATTTT
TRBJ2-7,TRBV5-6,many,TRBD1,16,CASSHPGGLLSYEQYF,TGTGCCAGCAGCCACCCAGGGGGCCTACTCTCCTACGAGCAGTACTTC
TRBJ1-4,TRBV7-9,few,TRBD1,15,CASSSYRGTNEKLFF,TGTGCCAGCAGCTCCTACAGGGGCACTAATGAAAAACTGTTTTTT
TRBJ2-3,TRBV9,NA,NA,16,CASSVAPASSTDTQYF,TGTGCCAGCAGCGTAGCTCCCGCTTCGAGCACAGATACGCAGTATTTT
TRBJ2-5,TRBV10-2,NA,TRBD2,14,CASMASGKEETQYF,TGCGCCAGCATGGCTAGCGGGAAAGAAGAGACCCAGTACTTC
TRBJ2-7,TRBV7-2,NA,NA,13,CASSRWTSYEQYF,TGTGCCAGCAGCCGATGGACAAGTTACGAGCAGTACTTC
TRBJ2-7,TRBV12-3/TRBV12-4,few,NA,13,CASRRKGIGEQYF,TGTGCCAGCAGGAGGAAGGGGATCGGCGAGCAGTACTTC
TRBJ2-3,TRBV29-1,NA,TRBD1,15,CSVVVGTASTDTQYF,TGCAGCGTTGTGGTCGGGACAGCGAGCACAGATACGCAGTATTTT
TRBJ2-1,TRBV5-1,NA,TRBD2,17,CASSFNSGTSGVNEQFF,TGCGCCAGCAGCTTTAATTCCGGGACTAGCGGGGTTAATGAGCAGTTCTTC
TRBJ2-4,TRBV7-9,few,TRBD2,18,CASGPPFVRGVAKNIQYF,TGTGCCAGCGGCCCACCTTTCGTGCGGGGGGTAGCCAAAAACATTCAGTACTTC
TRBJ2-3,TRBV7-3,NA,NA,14,CASRPTRNADTQYF,TGTGCCAGCAGACCGACTAGGAACGCAGATACGCAGTATTTT
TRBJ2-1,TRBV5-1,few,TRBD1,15,CASSPRDRGEDEQFF,TGCGCCAGCAGCCCTAGGGACAGGGGTGAGGATGAGCAGTTCTTC
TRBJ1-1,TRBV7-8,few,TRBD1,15,CASSFGGTANTEAFF,TGTGCCAGCAGCTTTGGTGGGACAGCGAACACTGAAGCTTTCTTT
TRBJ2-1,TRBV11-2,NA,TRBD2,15,CASSILAGTRNEQFF,TGTGCCAGCAGTATACTAGCGGGAACCCGCAATGAGCAGTTCTTC
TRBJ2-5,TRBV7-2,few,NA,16,CASSLLTGRPPETQYF,TGTGCCAGCAGCCTATTGACGGGCCGGCCCCCGGAGACCCAGTACTTC
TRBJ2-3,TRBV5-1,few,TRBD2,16,CASSLRLAGETDTQYF,TGCGCCAGCAGCCTGCGACTAGCGGGAGAAACAGATACGCAGTATTTT
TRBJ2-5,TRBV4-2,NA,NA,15,CASSQEVWTPGTQYF,TGTGCCAGCAGCCAAGAGGTATGGACCCCGGGGACCCAGTACTTC
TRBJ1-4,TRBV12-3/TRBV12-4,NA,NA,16,CASSSGTLTSREKLFF,TGTGCCAGCAGTTCTGGGACCTTAACCTCAAGGGAAAAACTGTTTTTT
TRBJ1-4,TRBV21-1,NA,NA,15,CASDRRAATDEKLFF,TGTGCCAGCGATCGACGGGCAGCAACTGATGAAAAACTGTTTTTT
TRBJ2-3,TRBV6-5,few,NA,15,CASSYFGGNTGTQYF,TGTGCCAGCAGTTATTTTGGCGGGAACACAGGTACGCAGTATTTT
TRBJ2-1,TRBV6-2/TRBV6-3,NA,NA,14,CASSSPPGGNEQFF,TGTGCCAGCAGTTCCCCCCCCGGGGGCAATGAGCAGTTCTTC
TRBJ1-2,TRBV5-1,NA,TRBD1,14,CASSLTGGYYGYTF,TGCGCCAGCAGCTTGACAGGGGGCTACTATGGCTACACCTTC
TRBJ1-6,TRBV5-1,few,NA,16,CASSDTTRSLNSPLHF,TGCGCCAGCAGTGACACAACCAGGTCTCTTAATTCACCCCTCCACTTT
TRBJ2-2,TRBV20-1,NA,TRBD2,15,CSARLAGAKTGELFF,TGCAGTGCCAGACTAGCGGGAGCGAAGACCGGGGAGCTGTTTTTT
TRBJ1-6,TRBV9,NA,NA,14,CASSVGIYNSPLHF,TGTGCCAGCAGCGTAGGGATCTATAATTCACCCCTCCACTTT
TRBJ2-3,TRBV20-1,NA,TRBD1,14,CSAGDRGPTDTQYF,TGCAGTGCGGGGGACAGGGGGCCCACAGATACGCAGTATTTT
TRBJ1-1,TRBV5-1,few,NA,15,CASSLVGHPNTEAFF,TGCGCCAGCAGCTTGGTTGGACACCCGAACACTGAAGCTTTCTTT
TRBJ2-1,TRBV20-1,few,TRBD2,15,CSARGTSGRIPEQFF,TGCAGTGCTAGAGGTACTAGCGGGAGGATACCTGAGCAGTTCTTC
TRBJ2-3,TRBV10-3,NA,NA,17,CAISEWLLRRNSDTQYF,TGTGCCATCAGTGAGTGGCTGCTGCGGAGAAACTCAGATACGCAGTATTTT
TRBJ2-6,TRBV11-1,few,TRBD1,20,CASSSPQGLWGSSGANVLTF,TGTGCCAGCAGCTCCCCACAGGGGCTCTGGGGCTCTTCGGGGGCCAACGTCCTGACTTTC
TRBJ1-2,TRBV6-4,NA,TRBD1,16,CASSDYQGQGTYGYTF,TGTGCCAGCAGTGACTATCAGGGACAGGGGACCTATGGCTACACCTTC
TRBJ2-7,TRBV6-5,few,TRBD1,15,CASSSPGDRYYEQYF,TGTGCCAGCAGTTCACCTGGGGACAGATACTACGAGCAGTACTTC
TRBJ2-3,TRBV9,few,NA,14,CASSVASVADTQYF,TGTGCCAGCAGCGTAGCTTCAGTTGCAGATACGCAGTATTTT
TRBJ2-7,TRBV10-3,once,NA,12,CAISFSRHEQYF,TGTGCCATCAGTTTCAGTCGTCACGAGCAGTACTTC
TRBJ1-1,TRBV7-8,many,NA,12,CASSPRHTEAFF,TGTGCCAGCAGCCCCCGACACACTGAAGCTTTCTTT
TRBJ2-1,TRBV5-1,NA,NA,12,CASTKTEDEQLF,TGCGCCAGCACCAAGACAGAAGATGAGCAGCTCTTC
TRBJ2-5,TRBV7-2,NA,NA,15,CVSSHHVRVQETQYF,TGTGTCAGCAGCCACCACGTTAGGGTGCAAGAGACCCAGTACTTC
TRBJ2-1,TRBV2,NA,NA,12,CASSGLVYEQFF,TGTGCCAGCAGTGGACTGGTGTATGAGCAGTTCTTC
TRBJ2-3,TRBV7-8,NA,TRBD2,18,CASSLGLAATRSTDTQYF,TGTGCCAGCAGCTTAGGACTAGCGGCAACACGAAGCACAGATACGCAGTATTTT
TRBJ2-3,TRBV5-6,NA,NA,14,CASSRIEGTDTQYF,TGTGCCAGCAGCCGAATTGAGGGCACAGATACGCAGTATTTT